The 27 T cell receptor beta chains below come from one sample, sequenced in a study of beta chain features in type 1 diabetes. Findings and limits, study-wide: Among patients with Type 1 diabetes, TCRB CDR3s were moderately but significantly shorter in every one of the four CD4+ subsets.

Isolated RNA was reverse transcribed in full, so expressed TCRB transcripts were sequenced. Using immunoSEQ multiplex PCR, the repertoire was profiled, and TCRdb retains in-frame clones only, with some absent. Of more than 250,000 clones in the sample, roughly 22% were seen once. These receptors lack a known antigen. The sequenced material came from naive CD4+ T cells from blood. All receptors come from a woman aged 40 to 49 with type 1 diabetes.

The rearrangement joins TRBV28 to TRBJ1-6; no firm D call. Looked up from germline, CDR1 is MDHEN and CDR2 is SYDVKM. There are 14 residues in the CDR3. Between the trimmed V and J ends, which lost 5 bases and 0 bases, there was a span of 5 bases. CDR3 bases: TGTGCCAGCAGTGTCCTCTCCTATAATTCACCCCTCCACTTT. The encoded protein is CASSVLSYNSPLHF.

The V gene is TRBV5-4, the J gene TRBJ2-5; a possible D gene is TRBD1 (6 bases). Trimming took 4 bases from V and 5 from J, leaving 15 bases between them. This CDR3 has 14 residues. From germline, CDR1 is SGHNT and CDR2 YYREEE (reference sequence). CDR3 DNA: TGTGCCAGCAGCCCAAGTGGGGGCGTGGAGACCCAGTACTTC. It codes for CASSPSGGVETQYF.

This clone was observed a handful of times. This chain connects TRBV28 to TRBJ2-5, with 8 positions matching TRBD2. The CDR3 consists of 15 residues. V was pared by 2 bases and J by 4 bases, with 6 bases of the junction left unmatched. Germline values: CDR1 MDHEN, CDR2 SYDVKM. The CDR3 DNA reads as TGTGCCAGCAGTTTACCCTCGGGGGGGGTAGAGACCCAGTACTTC. Its protein product is CASSLPSGGVETQYF.

This clone was counted between two and nine times. The chain recombines TRBV2 with TRBJ1-2, with 7 bases aligning to TRBD1. This CDR3 is built from 14 residues. Germline V gives CDR1 SNHLY, CDR2 FYNNEI. After removal of 7 bases from V and 0 bases from J, the junction contained 5 bases not matched to a gene. CDR3 sequence (DNA): TGTGCCAGCAAGGGGGCCCTCACTAACTATGGCTACACCTTC. It yields the protein CASKGALTNYGYTF. The full variable domain, in which reference TRBV2 and TRBJ1-2 provide the parts outside the CDR3, is EPEVTQTPSHQVTQMGQEVILRCVPISNHLYFYWYRQILGQKVEFLVSFYNNEISEKSEIFDDQFSVERPDGSNFTLKIRSTKLEDSAMYFCASKGALTNYGYTFGSGTRLTVV.

V and J are TRBV6-6 and TRBJ1-4; D is perhaps TRBD1 (6 bases). CDR1 and CDR2 from the germline V gene are MNHNY and SVGAGI (reference sequence). The CDR3 is 15 residues long. Trimming left V 4 bases short and J 8 bases short, with 17 bases between. The CDR3 loop is CASSSTDSLGEKLFF. In DNA form, the CDR3 reads TGTGCCAGCAGTTCCACGGACAGCCTTGGAGAAAAACTGTTTTTT.

J is TRBJ2-5 and V is TRBV2; perhaps TRBD2 as D (5 bases). V shed 8 bases and J shed 4 bases, with 8 bases lying between them. This CDR3 is 11 amino acids long. In germline, CDR1 is SNHLY, CDR2 FYNNEI. The CDR3 loop is CASDRGETQYF. The CDR3 DNA sequence: TGTGCCAGCGACCGGGGAGAGACCCAGTACTTC.

This clone was counted a few times. This chain joins TRBV5-1 and TRBJ2-7; TRBD2 might be the D (7 bases). The CDR3 extends over 13 amino acids. The V end was cut by 5 bases, the J end by 5 bases, with 14 bases between. Germline CDR1 reads SGHRS; CDR2 reads YFSETQ. CDR3 region: CASRDPGGNEQYF. The DNA of the CDR3 is TGCGCCAGCAGGGACCCGGGGGGCAACGAGCAGTACTTC.

The DNA of the CDR3 is TGCAGCGTTTGGGTGGGGGGCCAAGAGACCCAGTACTTC. Protein sequence: CSVWVGGQETQYF. The chain links TRBV29-1 to TRBJ2-5; tentatively, D is TRBD2 (6 bases). V was shortened by 5 bases and J by 1 base, with 11 bases between the two germline ends. Per germline, CDR1 SQVTM and CDR2 ANQGSEA. This CDR3 comprises 13 residues.

This clone was counted only a few times. The chain couples TRBV7-9 to TRBJ2-3, with 8 bases lining up with TRBD2. Trimming cost V 6 bases and J 4 bases; bases outside gene matches: 12. The CDR3 contains 16 residues. Looked up from germline, CDR1 is SEHNR and CDR2 is FQNEAQ (reference sequence). In nucleotides, the CDR3 is TGTGCCAGCAGTCCGCCGGGACTAGAGGGGGCAGATACGCAGTATTTT. This codes for CASSPPGLEGADTQYF.

This clone was counted between two and nine times. CDR3 loop: CASSAGKGQETQYF. CDR3 DNA: TGTGCCAGCAGCGCTGGCAAGGGACAGGAGACCCAGTACTTC. V gene TRBV2 combines with J gene TRBJ2-5; 7 nucleotides agree with TRBD1. Germline trimming cut 6 bases from V and 5 bases from J; bases unmatched to any gene: 9. The CDR3 runs 14 residues. Per germline, CDR1 SNHLY and CDR2 FYNNEI.

This clone has more than one count but fewer than ten. The gene calls are TRBV5-1 and TRBJ2-4; weak D call: TRBD2 (6 bases). The CDR3 sequence is 14 residues long. CDR1 SGHRS and CDR2 YFSETQ come from the germline V gene. V lost 4 bases, J lost 6 bases, and 14 bases lay in between. The CDR3 here is CASSTSGSLNIQYF. CDR3 nucleotides: TGCGCCAGCAGCACGTCCGGGAGCCTAAACATTCAGTACTTC. Complete variable domain (other parts from reference TRBV5-1 and TRBJ2-4): KAGVTQTPRYLIKTRGQQVTLSCSPISGHRSVSWYQQTPGQGLQFLFEYFSETQRNKGNFPGRFSGRQFSNSRSEMNVSTLELGDSALYLCASSTSGSLNIQYFGAGTRLSVL.

The chain uses TRBV28 and TRBJ1-2, with D perhaps TRBD1 (6 bases). Trimming took 6 bases from V and 9 from J, leaving 17 bases between them. There are 13 residues in the CDR3. CDR1 and CDR2 from the germline V gene are MDHEN and SYDVKM. The CDR3 coding sequence is TGTGCCAGCAGAAGGGGGGGGGAAGAACGCTACACCTTC. Translated: CASRRGGEERYTF.

The chain has TRBV18 and TRBJ2-1; weak D call: TRBD1 (7 bases). Germline CDR1 is KGHSH and CDR2 is LQKENI. V lost 3 bases and J lost 7, with 16 bases in between. The CDR3 length is 15 residues. The CDR3 reads CASSPASSGGNEQFF. CDR3 DNA: TGTGCCAGCTCACCCGCGTCTTCAGGGGGGAATGAGCAGTTCTTC. Variable domain in full (rest from reference TRBV18 and TRBJ2-1): NAGVMQNPRHLVRRRGQEARLRCSPMKGHSHVYWYRQLPEEGLKFMVYLQKENIIDESGMPKERFSAEFPKEGPSILRIQQVVRGDSAAYFCASSPASSGGNEQFFGPGTRLTVL.

The chain employs TRBV18 and TRBJ2-7; D uncertain. Germline V CDR1 and CDR2: KGHSH, LQKENI. The CDR3 contains 14 residues. Trimming left V 4 bases short and J 2 bases short, with 12 bases between. CDR3 in amino acids: CASSLGRGTYEQYF. As DNA, the CDR3 is TGTGCCAGCTCACTCGGCCGAGGTACCTACGAGCAGTACTTC.

This clone was found a few times. In the same sample, other DNA sequences code for this CDR3. This chain links TRBV29-1 with TRBJ2-1; TRBD2 matches 10 bases. V shed 3 bases, J shed 4 bases, and the junction held 3 bases outside the gene matches. The CDR3 runs 14 residues. Germline V gene data show CDR1 as SQVTM and CDR2 as ANQGSEA. The CDR3 sequence: CSVDRTSGYNEQFF. The CDR3 DNA reads as TGCAGCGTTGACCGGACTAGCGGTTACAATGAGCAGTTCTTC.

This chain uses TRBV5-1 with TRBJ1-6; no firm D call. The CDR3 sequence is 13 residues long. The germline CDR1 and CDR2 sequences are SGHRS and YFSETQ. V shed 4 bases and J shed 13 bases, with 15 bases lying between them. DNA of the CDR3: TGCGCCAGCAGCCCGAGGCGAGACCAGCCCCTCCACTTT. This encodes CASSPRRDQPLHF.

This clone was counted only a few times. V and J are TRBV30 and TRBJ1-5; a possible D gene is TRBD1 (5 bases). V lost 1 base and J 4 bases, leaving 8 bases between the germline ends. The CDR3 has 13 amino acids. Germline CDR1 and CDR2: GTSNPN and SVGIG (reference sequence). The CDR3 nucleotides read TGTGCCTGGAGTGAGGGGTCAAATCAGCCCCAGCATTTT. Encoded protein: CAWSEGSNQPQHF.

The chain joins TRBV30 to TRBJ2-3; D is perhaps TRBD2 (6 bases). From germline, CDR1 is GTSNPN and CDR2 SVGIG (reference sequence). The CDR3 extends over 14 amino acids. Trimming removed 2 bases from V and 0 bases from J, with 9 bases in between. This CDR3 reads CAWSLATSTDTQYF. DNA for the CDR3: TGTGCCTGGAGTCTAGCGACTAGCACAGATACGCAGTATTTT.

This clone was observed a handful of times. This chain joins TRBV19 and TRBJ1-5; 7 bases agree with TRBD1. Germline CDR1 is LNHDA and CDR2 is SQIVND (reference sequence). The CDR3 runs to 16 residues. The V gene end was trimmed by 2 bases and the J gene end by 2 bases; junction bases not matched to a gene: 6. CDR3 bases: TGTGCCAGTAGTATACCCCCTCAGGGGGGCAATCAGCCCCAGCATTTT. Its protein is CASSIPPQGGNQPQHF.

V usage is TRBV28 and J usage is TRBJ1-1; 8 nucleotides line up with TRBD1. The trim removed 5 bases at V and 11 bases at J, leaving 7 bases unmatched. The length of the CDR3 is 12 residues. The V gene's germline CDR1 is MDHEN and CDR2 SYDVKM. The CDR3: CASSPGQGRAFF. The CDR3 DNA reads TGTGCCAGCAGTCCCGGACAGGGAAGGGCTTTCTTT.

CDR3 region: CASSSSGRTSSYEQYF. The CDR3 coding sequence is TGTGCCAGCAGTTCAAGCGGGAGGACTAGCTCCTACGAGCAGTACTTC. The J gene is TRBJ2-7, the V gene TRBV6-6, with 9 nucleotides matching TRBD2. The CDR3 spans 16 residues. Trimming cost V 4 bases and J 0 bases; bases outside gene matches: 7. Germline V gene data show CDR1 as MNHNY and CDR2 as SVGAGI (reference sequence).

This clone was seen only a few times. This chain uses TRBV2 with TRBJ2-5; 7 nucleotides align to TRBD2. V was pared by 8 bases and J by 0 bases, with 3 bases of the junction left unmatched. Germline V gene data show CDR1 as SNHLY and CDR2 as FYNNEI. This CDR3 spans 13 amino acids. CDR3 DNA sequence: TGTGCCAGCCGCCGGGGGGACCAAGAGACCCAGTACTTC. Translated, it gives CASRRGDQETQYF.

Regarding this clone: This same CDR3 is encoded by further DNA sequences in the sample. The chain links TRBV28 to TRBJ2-7; D gene uncertain. This CDR3 is built from 12 residues. CDR1 and CDR2 (germline): MDHEN, SYDVKM. Trimming took off 1 base at V and 3 bases at J, with 4 bases between the two ends. The chain's CDR3 is CASSLYSYEQYF. The DNA of the CDR3 is TGTGCCAGCAGTTTATACAGCTACGAGCAGTACTTC. Full variable domain (outside the CDR3, taken from reference TRBV28 and TRBJ2-7): DVKVTQSSRYLVKRTGEKVFLECVQDMDHENMFWYRQDPGLGLRLIYFSYDVKMKEKGDIPEGYSVSREKKERFSLILESASTNQTSMYLCASSLYSYEQYFGPGTRLTVT.

This clone turned up a few times. The chain has TRBV5-1 and TRBJ2-5, with D possibly being TRBD2 (6 bases). V dropped 0 bases and J dropped 1 base, with 10 bases sitting between them. Per germline, CDR1 SGHRS and CDR2 YFSETQ. This CDR3 is 15 amino acids long. The CDR3 region has the DNA TGCGCCAGCAGCTTGGAGGGACTGAGCCAAGAGACCCAGTACTTC. Its translation is CASSLEGLSQETQYF.

The V gene is TRBV4-3, the J gene TRBJ1-1; TRBD1 might be the D (6 bases). Between the trimmed V and J ends, which lost 4 bases and 3 bases, there was a span of 24 bases. This CDR3 is 18 amino acids long. Germline CDR1 LGHNA, CDR2 YSLEER. The CDR3 loop reads CASSPLVGRGRGDTEAFF. The CDR3 coding sequence is TGCGCCAGCAGCCCCCTAGTGGGGCGGGGGCGCGGGGACACTGAAGCTTTCTTT.

The CDR3 reads CASSASSNSELAFF. As DNA, the CDR3 is TGTGCCAGCAGCGCCTCGAGCAACAGTGAATTAGCTTTCTTT. The chain employs TRBV9 and TRBJ1-1; D is undetermined. The CDR3 contains 14 residues. The germline gives CDR1 SGDLS, CDR2 YYNGEE. V was trimmed by 3 bases and J by 10 bases, leaving 19 bases between them.

V usage is TRBV29-1 and J usage is TRBJ1-2; 9 bases line up with TRBD1. This CDR3 spans 12 amino acids. The V gene end was trimmed by 4 bases and the J gene end by 8 bases; junction bases not matched to a gene: 5. Looked up from germline, CDR1 is SQVTM and CDR2 is ANQGSEA. The CDR3 sequence is CSVGTGVEGYTF. The CDR3 DNA is TGCAGCGTTGGGACAGGGGTGGAAGGCTACACCTTC.